The 7 T cell receptor beta chains listed next were all sequenced from one sample in a study of blood T cell repertoires in COVID-19 (dated by TCRdb to 2018 to 2021). Libraries were built with the immunoSEQ multiplex PCR assay. The table comes from immuneACCESS by way of TCRdb, which keeps in-frame sequences with V and J called. Part of the clones is missing from these tables; in studies checked, under half for an unresolved V gene and the rest for unknown reasons. The sample table lists 200,000 or so clones, 88% of them with a count of one. 2.6% of the sample belongs to the ten largest clones. The sequenced material came from PBMCs or T cells enriched from blood (not recorded which). The receptors were gathered from a woman between 25 and 40 years old who had recovered from COVID-19.

This chain joins TRBV20-1 and TRBJ1-2, with D possibly being TRBD1 (5 bases). Trimming removed 3 bases from V and 4 bases from J, with 12 bases in between. The CDR3 spans 13 residues. From germline, CDR1 is DFQATT and CDR2 SNEGSKA (reference sequence). Written as DNA, the CDR3 is TGCAGTGCTAGTATCCGGACAATCTATGGCTACACCTTC. It specifies CSASIRTIYGYTF.

This sequence joins TRBV11-3 and TRBJ2-1, with D possibly TRBD1 on 6 matching bases. The germline V gene encodes CDR1 SGHNT and CDR2 YENEEA. Trimming removed 6 bases at V and 14 bases at J, with 20 bases between. The CDR3 loop spans 13 amino acids. Here the CDR3 reads CASSHSRDNREFF. The DNA of the CDR3 is TGTGCCAGCAGTCATAGCCGGGACAACCGCGAGTTCTTC.

This chain joins TRBV18 and TRBJ1-2; 7 positions match TRBD1. CDR3 length: 16 residues. From germline, CDR1 is KGHSH and CDR2 LQKENI. After removal of 4 bases from V and 2 bases from J, the junction contained 10 bases not matched to a gene. Here the CDR3 DNA reads TGTGCCAGCTCACGACCTTTTGGACAGGCGAACTATGGCTACACCTTC. Its protein is CASSRPFGQANYGYTF.

The genes are TRBV28 and TRBJ1-1; 9 nucleotides line up with TRBD1. V trimming: 6 bases; J trimming: 3 bases; junction bases outside the gene matches: 5. Germline-derived CDR1 and CDR2 are MDHEN and SYDVKM. The CDR3 spans 14 residues. CDR3 sequence (DNA): TGTGCCAGCAGAGAGGGACAGGGTGACACTGAAGCTTTCTTT. Protein product: CASREGQGDTEAFF.

This chain connects TRBV4-2 to TRBJ2-3; 9 positions match TRBD2. This CDR3 comprises 17 residues. The V gene's germline CDR1 is LGHNA and CDR2 YNFKEQ. Trimming took 1 base from V and 0 from J; bases not matched to a gene: 5. The CDR3: CASSQAWLAGSTDTQYF. CDR3 nucleotides: TGTGCCAGCAGCCAAGCGTGGCTAGCGGGGAGCACAGATACGCAGTATTTT.

The J gene is TRBJ2-7, the V gene TRBV6-5; a weak D match, TRBD1 (6 bases). Trimming removed 4 bases at V and 3 bases at J, with 10 bases between. CDR1 is MNHEY, CDR2 SVGAGI, per germline. This CDR3 region has 13 residues. The CDR3: CASSSGADYEQYF. The DNA of the CDR3 is TGTGCCAGCAGTTCAGGGGCGGACTACGAGCAGTACTTC.

The rearrangement joins TRBV18 to TRBJ1-2; D is unclear. The CDR3 is 15 amino acids. The V end was cut by 3 bases, the J end by 0 bases, with 11 bases between. Germline V gene lookup returns CDR1 KGHSH and CDR2 LQKENI. The CDR3 sequence: CASSPVGNTNYGYTF. CDR3 DNA: TGTGCCAGCTCACCTGTCGGGAACACTAACTATGGCTACACCTTC.